A single sample is the source of the 31 T cell receptor beta chains below, sequenced in a study of blood T cell repertoires in COVID-19. Sequencing was performed with immunoSEQ multiplex PCR; in TCRdb, only in-frame clones are kept and a portion is missing. Here the sample spans under 45,000 clones, around 85% being singletons. The sequenced sample was peripheral blood. These receptors were collected from a man aged 50 to 60 with active COVID-19.

V is TRBV5-6 and J is TRBJ1-1, with TRBD1 matching over 12 bases. The CDR3 spans 13 residues. The germline V gene has CDR1 SGHDT and CDR2 YYEEEE. Trimming at V came to 4 bases and at J to 10 bases, leaving 5 bases not matched to a gene. CDR3 bases: TGTGCCAGCAGCGCTAGGGACAGGGGGCGAGCTTTCTTT. This codes for CASSARDRGRAFF.

The chain has TRBV5-1 and TRBJ1-1, with 11 bases that match TRBD1. The CDR3 is made up of 14 amino acids. Germline assignment: CDR1 SGHRS and CDR2 YFSETQ. V shed 4 bases and J 8 bases; nucleotides not matched to a gene: 7. CDR3 region: CASSPGDRGGEAFF. CDR3 coding DNA: TGCGCCAGCAGCCCCGGGGACAGGGGGGGAGAAGCTTTCTTT.

The V call is TRBV5-6, the J call TRBJ1-4, with D maybe TRBD1 (5 bases). Between the trimmed V and J ends, which lost 5 bases and 0 bases, there was a span of 11 bases. The CDR3 extends over 15 amino acids. In germline, CDR1 is SGHDT, CDR2 YYEEEE. CDR3 sequence reads: CASRLTGATNEKLFF. The DNA of the CDR3 is TGTGCCAGCAGGCTCACAGGTGCAACTAATGAAAAACTGTTTTTT.

J is TRBJ1-3 and V is TRBV19; the D is unclear. In germline, CDR1 is LNHDA, CDR2 SQIVND (reference sequence). The CDR3 is made up of 16 amino acids. Deletions cut 1 base from V and 3 bases from J, with 13 bases between. DNA for the CDR3: TGTGCCAGTAGTATAGCCGGAGCGATAAGTGGAAACACCATATATTTT. Translation gives CASSIAGAISGNTIYF.

This clone has a single count. The chain joins TRBV20-1 to TRBJ1-2, with 7 bases identical to TRBD1. With V trimmed by 7 bases and J by 2 bases, 1 base remained unmatched. The germline V gene encodes CDR1 DFQATT and CDR2 SNEGSKA (reference sequence). The CDR3 has 11 amino acids. Here the CDR3 DNA reads TGCAGTGGACAGGGAAACTATGGCTACACCTTC. Translation gives CSGQGNYGYTF.

This sequence joins TRBV24-1 and TRBJ2-2, with D possibly matching TRBD1 (6 bases). Germline CDR1 is KGHDR and CDR2 is SFDVKD. The CDR3 contains 16 residues. The germline V and J ends were trimmed by 2 bases and 6 bases, with 15 bases remaining between them. The CDR3 nucleotides read TGTGCCACCAGTGATTCTGGGACAAAGGATGCCGGGGAGCTGTTTTTT. Its protein is CATSDSGTKDAGELFF.

Points on this clone: Its ends do not fully match the called genes, so a read error is possible. V usage is TRBV3-1 (or the pseudogene TRBV3-2) and J usage is TRBJ1-2; D gene uncertain. The CDR3 is made up of 13 amino acids. In germline, CDR1 is LGHDT, CDR2 YNNKEL (reference sequence). This CDR3 is CASSQARNYGYTF. The CDR3 DNA follows: TGTGCCAGCAGTCAAGCCAGGAACTATGGCTACACCTTC.

V gene TRBV5-5 combines with J gene TRBJ2-1; 9 positions agree with TRBD2. Germline V gene data show CDR1 as SGHKS and CDR2 as YYEKEE (reference sequence). The CDR3 is made up of 18 amino acids. J was trimmed by 1 base and V by 3 bases; bases with no gene match: 11. CDR3 nucleotide sequence: TGTGCCAGCAGCTCTGGGCGGGGGGGTTTTTGGTCCTACAATGAGCAGTTCTTC. It encodes CASSSGRGGFWSYNEQFF. The full variable domain, completed using reference TRBV5-5 and TRBJ2-1, is DAGVTQSPTHLIKTRGQQVTLRCSPISGHKSVSWYQQVLGQGPQFIFQYYEKEERGRGNFPDRFSARQFPNYSSELNVNALLLGDSALYLCASSSGRGGFWSYNEQFFGPGTRLTVL.

The chain uses TRBV28 and TRBJ1-1; D is unclear. V lost 5 bases to trimming and J lost 8 bases, with 9 bases between them. The CDR3 runs to 11 residues. The germline CDR1 and CDR2 sequences are MDHEN and SYDVKM. CDR3 sequence: CASSELREAFF. The DNA for the CDR3 is TGTGCCAGCAGTGAATTGCGCGAAGCTTTCTTT.

The rearrangement links TRBV5-6 to TRBJ2-5; 12 nucleotides line up with TRBD1. CDR1 is SGHDT and CDR2 is YYEEEE in the germline V gene. V lost 4 bases, J lost 2 bases, and 9 bases stayed unmatched. The CDR3 sequence is 17 residues long. The CDR3 DNA reads as TGTGCCAGCAGCGGCCCCGGGACAGGGGGCCGTCAAGAGACCCAGTACTTC. Amino acids: CASSGPGTGGRQETQYF.

The chain couples TRBV18 to TRBJ1-4; D is unclear. Germline CDR1 KGHSH, CDR2 LQKENI. There are 15 residues in the CDR3. V was cut by 6 bases and J by 4 bases, with 15 bases left in between. CDR3 bases: TGTGCCAGCTCGCCTCAGACGGGTAGTAATGAAAAACTGTTTTTT. Encoded protein: CASSPQTGSNEKLFF.

The chain has TRBV4-1 and TRBJ2-3; 11 positions agree with TRBD2. The germline gives CDR1 MGHRA, CDR2 YSYEKL. With V trimmed by 2 bases and J by 5 bases, 6 bases remained unmatched. The CDR3 has 16 residues. CDR3 nucleotides: TGCGCCAGCAGCCAAACGTTAGCGGGGGGGCAAGATACGCAGTATTTT. This encodes CASSQTLAGGQDTQYF.

The chain employs TRBV19 and TRBJ2-6, with 8 bases that match TRBD1. The CDR3 is made up of 17 amino acids. Germline V CDR1 and CDR2: LNHDA, SQIVND (reference sequence). Losses at the gene ends were 8 bases for V and 1 base for J; bases not matched to a gene: 10. The CDR3 DNA sequence: TGTGCCAGTTTCCCGACAGGGGTCCTATCTGGGGCCAACGTCCTGACTTTC. Amino acids: CASFPTGVLSGANVLTF.

This rearrangement joins TRBV30 to TRBJ2-7; D uncertain. Per the germline V gene, CDR1 is GTSNPN and CDR2 is SVGIG (reference sequence). The CDR3 totals 11 residues. V was clipped by 1 base and J by 5 bases, with 6 bases between them. The CDR3: CAWSGVNEQYF. CDR3 DNA sequence: TGTGCCTGGAGTGGCGTAAACGAGCAGTACTTC.

The sample holds one count of this clone. The chain combines TRBV5-1 with TRBJ1-2; TRBD1 matches 8 bases. The germline V gene encodes CDR1 SGHRS and CDR2 YFSETQ. V dropped 5 bases and J dropped 8; count of bases not matched to a gene: 11. The length of the CDR3 is 14 residues. CDR3 nucleotides: TGCGCCAGCAGGCCCTTGACAGGGGAAGGAGGCTACACCTTC. Protein product: CASRPLTGEGGYTF.

This clone was recorded a few times. The chain recombines TRBV5-6 with TRBJ2-7; D is possibly TRBD2 (7 bases). This CDR3 is 14 amino acids long. Germline CDR1 and CDR2: SGHDT and YYEEEE. Trimming pared 6 bases from V and 4 bases from J, leaving 17 bases between. The CDR3 DNA is TGTGCCAGCAATTCGGGGGGCGCAGGTTACGAGCAGTACTTC. This gives the protein CASNSGGAGYEQYF.

The J gene is TRBJ2-2, the V gene TRBV24-1; 7 nucleotides agree with TRBD1. The germline V gene has CDR1 KGHDR and CDR2 SFDVKD. This CDR3 has 16 amino acids. After removal of 7 bases from V and 0 bases from J, the junction contained 7 bases not matched to a gene. CDR3 sequence reads: CATRSGQNANTGELFF. CDR3 nucleotides: TGTGCCACCAGGTCGGGACAGAACGCGAACACCGGGGAGCTGTTTTTT.

The table lists this clone with a count of one. The chain uses TRBV6-4 and TRBJ2-1; TRBD2 agrees at 10 bases. The V and J ends lost 6 bases and 2 bases, in that order; junction bases with no gene match: 4. Germline values: CDR1 MRHNA, CDR2 SNTAGT. The CDR3 totals 15 residues. CDR3 region: CASSLTSGTYNEQFF. CDR3 coding DNA: TGTGCCAGCAGCCTAACTAGCGGGACCTACAATGAGCAGTTCTTC.

The chain has TRBV29-1 and TRBJ2-2; TRBD1 matches 9 bases. V shed 5 bases, J shed 3 bases, and the junction held 4 bases outside the gene matches. The CDR3 loop spans 14 amino acids. Germline lookup yields CDR1 SQVTM and CDR2 ANQGSEA. DNA for the CDR3: TGCAGCGTTCGAGGGACAGGGTACACCGGGGAGCTGTTTTTT. It translates to CSVRGTGYTGELFF.

The V call is TRBV30, the J call TRBJ2-7; 8 bases agree with TRBD1. The CDR3 covers 19 residues. The junction had 16 bases not matched to a gene; V was cut back by 0 bases and J by 0 bases. Germline loops: CDR1 GTSNPN, CDR2 SVGIG (reference sequence). Here the CDR3 reads CAWSVLGTGTAGVSYEQYF. In nucleotides, the CDR3 is TGTGCCTGGAGTGTACTAGGGACAGGAACCGCGGGTGTCTCCTACGAGCAGTACTTC.

This clone was counted a few times. V is TRBV29-1 and J is TRBJ2-2; no clear D gene. The length of the CDR3 is 13 residues. The V end was cut by 3 bases, the J end by 7 bases, with 12 bases between. Germline loops: CDR1 SQVTM, CDR2 ANQGSEA. The CDR3 spells CSVDPGRSGELFF. The CDR3 region has the DNA TGCAGCGTTGACCCGGGTCGAAGCGGGGAGCTGTTTTTT.

The chain recombines TRBV28 with TRBJ2-7; 10 nucleotides line up with TRBD1. J was trimmed by 1 base and V by 5 bases; bases with no gene match: 11. Germline V gene sequence: CDR1 MDHEN, CDR2 SYDVKM. The CDR3 runs to 17 residues. CDR3 in DNA: TGTGCCAGCAGTCCCAGCCGACAGGGGGCGCTTTCCTACGAGCAGTACTTC. Its protein is CASSPSRQGALSYEQYF.

Turning to this clone: At one of its ends the junction is not consistent with the germline gene, which may arise from a read error. This chain links TRBV7-7 with TRBJ1-1; TRBD1 might be the D (5 bases). From germline, CDR1 is SSHAT and CDR2 FNYEAQ (reference sequence). The CDR3 consists of 16 residues. The CDR3 loop reads CASSLKVLRGASGAFF. The DNA for the CDR3 is TGTGCTAGCAGCTTAAAGGTTCTTAGGGGCGCGTCGGGAGCTTTCTTT.

The CDR3 loop is CASSPGTGGNTEAFF. The CDR3 nucleotides read TGTGCCAGCAGCCCGGGGACAGGGGGGAACACTGAAGCTTTCTTT. This chain links TRBV7-9 with TRBJ1-1; 11 bases line up with TRBD1. Germline CDR1 reads SEHNR; CDR2 reads FQNEAQ (reference sequence). V lost 5 bases to trimming and J lost 1 base; unmatched junction nucleotides: 3. This CDR3 comprises 15 residues.

The chain uses TRBV6-5 and TRBJ1-4; TRBD1 matches at 9 bases. CDR3 size: 14 residues. The junction had 4 bases not matched to a gene; V was cut back by 5 bases and J by 6 bases. Germline values: CDR1 MNHEY, CDR2 SVGAGI. This CDR3 reads CASSRQGGDEKLFF. The CDR3, as DNA: TGTGCCAGCAGTCGACAGGGGGGGGATGAAAAACTGTTTTTT.

The V call is TRBV6-5, the J call TRBJ2-7; 11 bases align to TRBD1. The ends lost 2 bases at V and 7 bases at J; junction bases unmatched: 10. The germline gives CDR1 MNHEY, CDR2 SVGAGI. This CDR3 has 16 amino acids. The CDR3, as DNA: TGTGCCAGCAGTTACACCCTAGGGACAGGGGGTTGGGAGCAGTACTTC. Its translation: CASSYTLGTGGWEQYF.

This clone was recorded a few times. The CDR3: CAWSVTGSSGNTIYF. The CDR3 DNA reads as TGTGCCTGGAGTGTTACAGGCTCCTCTGGAAACACCATATATTTT. The chain has TRBV30 and TRBJ1-3, with D tentatively TRBD1 (5 bases). The length of the CDR3 is 15 residues. The V end lost 0 bases, the J end lost 0 bases, and 9 bases lay between the germline ends. Germline CDR1 GTSNPN, CDR2 SVGIG (reference sequence).

For the CDR3, the DNA is TGTGCCAGCAGTCACCGGGACACTTTGGCAAAACTGTTTTTT. This sequence encodes CASSHRDTLAKLFF. The chain carries TRBV2 and TRBJ1-4, with D perhaps matching TRBD1 (6 bases). CDR3 length: 14 amino acids. Germline V gene data show CDR1 as SNHLY and CDR2 as FYNNEI. Trimming pared 5 bases from V and 10 bases from J, leaving 17 bases between.

The chain has TRBV2 and TRBJ2-2; 9 bases are shared with TRBD1. The CDR3 sequence is 14 residues long. Germline V CDR1 and CDR2: SNHLY, FYNNEI. The V and J ends lost 7 bases and 2 bases, in that order; junction bases with no gene match: 2. CDR3 sequence: CASKGQGNTGELFF. The CDR3 nucleotides read TGTGCCAGCAAGGGACAGGGTAACACCGGGGAGCTGTTTTTT. The variable domain in full, with the rest retrieved from reference TRBV2 and TRBJ2-2, is EPEVTQTPSHQVTQMGQEVILRCVPISNHLYFYWYRQILGQKVEFLVSFYNNEISEKSEIFDDQFSVERPDGSNFTLKIRSTKLEDSAMYFCASKGQGNTGELFFGEGSRLTVL.

The CDR3 sequence is CASSSTLAVANTGELFF. As DNA, the CDR3 is TGTGCCAGCAGCTCGACCCTAGCGGTAGCGAACACCGGGGAGCTGTTTTTT. The V call is TRBV7-2, the J call TRBJ2-2; 7 bases agree with TRBD2. The germline CDR1 and CDR2 sequences are SGHTA and FQGNSA. This CDR3 spans 17 amino acids. Trimming removed 4 bases from V and 0 bases from J; junction bases left unmatched: 8.

The rearrangement links TRBV5-5 to TRBJ1-5; 9 bases match TRBD1. Losses at the gene ends were 3 bases for V and 7 bases for J; bases not matched to a gene: 2. The CDR3 sequence is 13 residues long. Germline CDR1 SGHKS, CDR2 YYEKEE (reference sequence). The CDR3 loop reads CASSWTGEQPQHF. For the CDR3, the DNA is TGTGCCAGCAGCTGGACAGGGGAGCAGCCCCAGCATTTT.